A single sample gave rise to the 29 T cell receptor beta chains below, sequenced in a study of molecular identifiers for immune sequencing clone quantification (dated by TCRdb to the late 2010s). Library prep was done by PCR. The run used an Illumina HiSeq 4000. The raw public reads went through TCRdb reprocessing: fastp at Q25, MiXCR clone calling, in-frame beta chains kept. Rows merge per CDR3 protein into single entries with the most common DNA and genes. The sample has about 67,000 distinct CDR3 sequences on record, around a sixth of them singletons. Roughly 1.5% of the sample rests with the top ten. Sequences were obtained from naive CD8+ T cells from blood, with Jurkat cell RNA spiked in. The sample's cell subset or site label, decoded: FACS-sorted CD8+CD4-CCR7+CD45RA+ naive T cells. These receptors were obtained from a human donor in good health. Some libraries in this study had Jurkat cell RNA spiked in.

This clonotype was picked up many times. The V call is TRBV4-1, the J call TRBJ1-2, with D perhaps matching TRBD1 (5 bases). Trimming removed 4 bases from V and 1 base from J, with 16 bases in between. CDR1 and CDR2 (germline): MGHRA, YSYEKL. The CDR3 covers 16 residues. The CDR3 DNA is TGCGCCAGCAGCCCTACCGGACGGGGCGGTAACTATGGCTACACCTTC. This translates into CASSPTGRGGNYGYTF.

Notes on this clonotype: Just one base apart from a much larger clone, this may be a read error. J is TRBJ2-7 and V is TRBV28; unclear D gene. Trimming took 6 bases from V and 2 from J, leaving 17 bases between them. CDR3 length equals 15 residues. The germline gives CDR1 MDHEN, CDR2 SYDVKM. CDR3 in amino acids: CASSPYEAQTYEQYF. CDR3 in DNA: TGTGCCAGCAGCCCCTACGAGGCGCAAACCTACGAGCAGTACTTC.

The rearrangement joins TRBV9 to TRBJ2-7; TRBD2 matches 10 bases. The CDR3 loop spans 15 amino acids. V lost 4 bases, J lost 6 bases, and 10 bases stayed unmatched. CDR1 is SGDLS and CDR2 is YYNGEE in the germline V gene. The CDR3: CASSHQGASGSEQYF. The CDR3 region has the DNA TGTGCCAGCAGCCATCAAGGGGCTAGCGGGAGCGAGCAGTACTTC.

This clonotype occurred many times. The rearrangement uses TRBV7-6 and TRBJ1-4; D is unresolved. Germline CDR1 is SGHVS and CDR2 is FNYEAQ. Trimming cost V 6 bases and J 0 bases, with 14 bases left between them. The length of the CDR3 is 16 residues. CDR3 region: CASSLRAAATNEKLFF. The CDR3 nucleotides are TGTGCCAGCAGTTTAAGGGCAGCGGCAACTAATGAAAAACTGTTTTTT.

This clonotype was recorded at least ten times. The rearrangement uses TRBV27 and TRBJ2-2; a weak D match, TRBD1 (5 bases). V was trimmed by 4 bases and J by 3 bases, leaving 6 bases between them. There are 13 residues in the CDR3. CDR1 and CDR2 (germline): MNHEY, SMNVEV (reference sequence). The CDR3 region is CASSSGYTGELFF. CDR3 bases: TGTGCCAGCAGTTCAGGGTACACCGGGGAGCTGTTTTTT.

The CDR3 is CASSWRDPYSYEQYF. DNA of the CDR3: TGTGCCAGCAGCTGGCGGGACCCGTACTCCTACGAGCAGTACTTC. This chain connects TRBV7-8 to TRBJ2-7; D possibly corresponds to TRBD2 (6 bases). Per germline, CDR1 SGHVS and CDR2 FQNEAQ. Trimming pared 4 bases from V and 0 bases from J, leaving 13 bases between. The CDR3 runs 15 residues.

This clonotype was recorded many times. The chain's CDR3 is CASSLVVSGSSYEQYF. The CDR3 DNA is TGTGCCAGCAGCTTAGTTGTGTCAGGGTCTTCCTACGAGCAGTACTTC. This rearrangement joins TRBV7-9 to TRBJ2-7; TRBD1 might be the D (5 bases). The germline V gene has CDR1 SEHNR and CDR2 FQNEAQ (reference sequence). The CDR3 runs to 16 residues. V was cut by 1 base and J by 1 base, with 14 bases left in between.

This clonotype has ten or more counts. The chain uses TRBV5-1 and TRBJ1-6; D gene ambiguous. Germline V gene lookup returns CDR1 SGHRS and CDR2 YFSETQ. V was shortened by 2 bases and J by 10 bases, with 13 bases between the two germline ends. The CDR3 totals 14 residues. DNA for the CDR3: TGCGCCAGCAGCTTCGACGACAACGGATCACCCCTCCACTTT. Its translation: CASSFDDNGSPLHF.

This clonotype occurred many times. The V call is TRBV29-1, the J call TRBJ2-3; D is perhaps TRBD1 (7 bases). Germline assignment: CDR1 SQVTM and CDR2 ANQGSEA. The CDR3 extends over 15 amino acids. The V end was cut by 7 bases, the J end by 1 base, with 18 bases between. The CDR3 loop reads CSGRGEDSRTDTQYF. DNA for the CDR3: TGCAGCGGCAGGGGGGAGGACTCCCGCACAGATACGCAGTATTTT.

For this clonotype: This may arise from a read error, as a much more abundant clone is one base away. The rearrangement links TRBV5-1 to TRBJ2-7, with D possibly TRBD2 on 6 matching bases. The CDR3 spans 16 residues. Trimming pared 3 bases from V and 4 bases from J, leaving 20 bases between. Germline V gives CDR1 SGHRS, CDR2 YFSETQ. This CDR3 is CASSCLGGTRSYEQYF. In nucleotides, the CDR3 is TGCGCCAGCAGCTGCTTAGGAGGGACCCGCAGTTACGAGCAGTACTTC.

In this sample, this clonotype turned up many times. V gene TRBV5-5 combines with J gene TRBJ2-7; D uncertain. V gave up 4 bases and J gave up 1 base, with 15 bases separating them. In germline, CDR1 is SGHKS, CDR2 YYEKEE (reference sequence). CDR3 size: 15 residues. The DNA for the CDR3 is TGTGCCAGCAGCACTCACCCGAGACCGTCCTACGAGCAGTACTTC. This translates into CASSTHPRPSYEQYF.

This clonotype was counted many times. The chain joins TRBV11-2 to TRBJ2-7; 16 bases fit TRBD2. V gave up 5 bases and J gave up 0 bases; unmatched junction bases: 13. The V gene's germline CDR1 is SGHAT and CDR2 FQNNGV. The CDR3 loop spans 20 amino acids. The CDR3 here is CASSLAPGTSGRVDSYEQYF. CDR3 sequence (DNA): TGTGCCAGCAGCCTCGCGCCCGGGACTAGCGGGAGGGTTGACTCCTACGAGCAGTACTTC. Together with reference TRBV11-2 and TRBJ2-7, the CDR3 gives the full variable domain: EAGVAQSPRYKIIEKRQSVAFWCNPISGHATLYWYQQILGQGPKLLIQFQNNGVVDDSQLPKDRFSAERLKGVDSTLKIQPAKLEDSAVYLCASSLAPGTSGRVDSYEQYFGPGTRLTVT.

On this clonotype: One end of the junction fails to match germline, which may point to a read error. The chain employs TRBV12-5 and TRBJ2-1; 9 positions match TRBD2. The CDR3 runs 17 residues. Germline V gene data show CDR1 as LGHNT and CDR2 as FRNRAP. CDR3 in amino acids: CASGLVLSGGSNNEQFF. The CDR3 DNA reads TGTGCTAGTGGTTTGGTACTTAGCGGGGGCTCCAACAATGAGCAGTTCTTC.

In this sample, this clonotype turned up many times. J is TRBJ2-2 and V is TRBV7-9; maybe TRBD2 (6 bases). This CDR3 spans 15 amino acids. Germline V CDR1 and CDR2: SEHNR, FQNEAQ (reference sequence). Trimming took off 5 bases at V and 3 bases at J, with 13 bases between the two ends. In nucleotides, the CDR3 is TGTGCCAGCAGCCCCCCGACTAGATACACCGGGGAGCTGTTTTTT. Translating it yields CASSPPTRYTGELFF. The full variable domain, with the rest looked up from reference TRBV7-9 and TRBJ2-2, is DTGVSQNPRHKITKRGQNVTFRCDPISEHNRLYWYRQTLGQGPEFLTYFQNEAQLEKSRLLSDRFSAERPKGSFSTLEIQRTEQGDSAMYLCASSPPTRYTGELFFGEGSRLTVL.

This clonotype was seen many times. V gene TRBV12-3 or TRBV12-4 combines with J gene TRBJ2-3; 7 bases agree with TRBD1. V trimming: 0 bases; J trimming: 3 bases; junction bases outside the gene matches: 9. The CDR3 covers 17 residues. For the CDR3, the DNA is TGTGCCAGCAGTTTAGCCGTGGGACAGTTCGGTACAGATACGCAGTATTTT. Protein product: CASSLAVGQFGTDTQYF.

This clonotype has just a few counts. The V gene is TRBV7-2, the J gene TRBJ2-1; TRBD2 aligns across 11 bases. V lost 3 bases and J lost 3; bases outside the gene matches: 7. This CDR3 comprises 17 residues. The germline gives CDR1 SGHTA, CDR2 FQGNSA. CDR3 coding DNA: TGTGCCAGCAGCTTCCACCCGACTAGCGGGAACTACAATGAGCAGTTCTTC. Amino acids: CASSFHPTSGNYNEQFF.

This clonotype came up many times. The CDR3 DNA reads as TGCAGCGTTGAAGAGGGGCAGGAGACCTACGAGCAGTACTTC. This codes for CSVEEGQETYEQYF. This chain uses TRBV29-1 with TRBJ2-7; D possibly corresponds to TRBD1 (5 bases). The V and J ends lost 0 bases and 2 bases respectively, with 11 bases between them. CDR3 length: 14 amino acids. Germline assignment: CDR1 SQVTM and CDR2 ANQGSEA.

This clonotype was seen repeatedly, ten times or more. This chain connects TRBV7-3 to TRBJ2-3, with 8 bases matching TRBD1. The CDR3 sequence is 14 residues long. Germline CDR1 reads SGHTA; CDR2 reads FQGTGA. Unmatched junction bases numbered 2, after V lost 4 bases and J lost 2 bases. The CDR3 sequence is CASSSDRATDTQYF. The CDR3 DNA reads TGTGCCAGCAGCTCGGACAGGGCCACAGATACGCAGTATTTT.

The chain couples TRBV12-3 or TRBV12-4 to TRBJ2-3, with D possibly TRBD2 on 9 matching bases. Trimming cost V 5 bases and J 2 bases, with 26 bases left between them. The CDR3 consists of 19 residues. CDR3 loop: CASSATGEEREAITDTQYF. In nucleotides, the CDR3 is TGTGCCAGCAGTGCGACAGGGGAGGAGCGGGAGGCCATCACAGATACGCAGTATTTT.

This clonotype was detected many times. CDR3 DNA sequence: TGCAGTGCTAGAAGGGCCGGGGAGCTGTTTTTT. Protein sequence: CSARRAGELFF. V usage is TRBV20-1 and J usage is TRBJ2-2; D is unresolved. The CDR3 consists of 11 residues. CDR1 and CDR2 (germline): DFQATT, SNEGSKA (reference sequence). Trimming took 2 bases from V and 6 from J, leaving 4 bases between them.

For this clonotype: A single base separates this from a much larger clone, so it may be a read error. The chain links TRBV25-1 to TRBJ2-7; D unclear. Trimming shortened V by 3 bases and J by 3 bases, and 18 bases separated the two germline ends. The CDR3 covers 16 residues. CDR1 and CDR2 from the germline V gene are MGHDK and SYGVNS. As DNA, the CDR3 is TGTGCCAGCAGTGATTTCCACGAGCGTACCTTCTACGAGCAGTACTTC. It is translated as CASSDFHERTFYEQYF.

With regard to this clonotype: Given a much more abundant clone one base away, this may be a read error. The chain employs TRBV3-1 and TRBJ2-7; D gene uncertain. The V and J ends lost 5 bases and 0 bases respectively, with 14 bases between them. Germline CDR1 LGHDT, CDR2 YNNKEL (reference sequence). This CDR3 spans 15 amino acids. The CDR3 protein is CASSSDHTSSYEQYF. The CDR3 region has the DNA TGTGCCAGCAGCTCGGACCATACGAGCTCCTACGAGCAGTACTTC.

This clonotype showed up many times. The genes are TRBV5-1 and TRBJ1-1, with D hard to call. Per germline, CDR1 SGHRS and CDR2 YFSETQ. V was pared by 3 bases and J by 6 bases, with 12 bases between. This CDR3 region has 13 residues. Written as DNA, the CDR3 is TGCGCCAGCAGCTACGGGCAGGCCCCTGAAGCTTTCTTT. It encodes CASSYGQAPEAFF.

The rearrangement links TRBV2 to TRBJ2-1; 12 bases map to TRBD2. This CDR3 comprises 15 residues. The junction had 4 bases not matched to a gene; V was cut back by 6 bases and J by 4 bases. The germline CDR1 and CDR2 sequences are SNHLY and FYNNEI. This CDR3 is CASSPSGRGYNEQFF. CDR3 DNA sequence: TGTGCCAGCAGCCCTAGCGGGAGGGGGTACAATGAGCAGTTCTTC.

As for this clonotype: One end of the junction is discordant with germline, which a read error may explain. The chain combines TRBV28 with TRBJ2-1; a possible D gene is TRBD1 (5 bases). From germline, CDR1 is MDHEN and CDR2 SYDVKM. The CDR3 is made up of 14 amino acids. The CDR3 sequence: CASNPDRPYSEQFF. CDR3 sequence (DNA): TGTGCCAGCAACCCCGACAGACCTTACAGTGAGCAGTTCTTC.

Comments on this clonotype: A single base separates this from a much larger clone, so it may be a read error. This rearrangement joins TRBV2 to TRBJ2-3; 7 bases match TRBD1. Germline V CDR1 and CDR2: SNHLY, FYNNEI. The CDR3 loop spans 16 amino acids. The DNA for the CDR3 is TGTGCCAGCAGTGAAGTTGACAGGGTTAGCACAGATACGCGGTATTTT. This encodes CASSEVDRVSTDTRYF.

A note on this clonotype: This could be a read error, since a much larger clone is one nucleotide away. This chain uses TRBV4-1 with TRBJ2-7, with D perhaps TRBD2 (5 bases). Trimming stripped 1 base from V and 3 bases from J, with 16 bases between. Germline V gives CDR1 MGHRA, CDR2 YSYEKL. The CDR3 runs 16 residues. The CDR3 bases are TGCGCCAGCAGCCAAGCAATCCCGGGGAGTAACTACGAGCAGTACTTC. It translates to CASSQAIPGSNYEQYF.

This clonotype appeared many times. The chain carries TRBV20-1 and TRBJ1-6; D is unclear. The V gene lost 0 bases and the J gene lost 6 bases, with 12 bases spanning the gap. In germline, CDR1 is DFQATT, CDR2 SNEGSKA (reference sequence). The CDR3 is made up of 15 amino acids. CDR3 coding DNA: TGCAGTGCTAGAGATCTGCAAGATTCTAATTCACCCCTCCACTTT. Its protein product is CSARDLQDSNSPLHF.

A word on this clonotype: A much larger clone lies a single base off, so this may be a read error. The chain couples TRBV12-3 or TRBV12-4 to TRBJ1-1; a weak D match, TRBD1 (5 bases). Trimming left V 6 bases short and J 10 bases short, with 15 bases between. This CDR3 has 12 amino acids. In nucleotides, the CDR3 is TGTGCCAGCAGCTTTGCGGGGCCTGGAGCTTTCTTT. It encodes CASSFAGPGAFF.